This TCR beta chain was observed in a study of T cells after yellow fever vaccination. Study-level background: Low-cell-number fractions were prepared with SMART-Seq v4 Ultra Low Input. Findings and caveats of the study: Abundant bulk-population clonotypes could contaminate the FACS-sorted repertoires.

TCRdb called the 5' RACE reads again in MiXCR, with one record for every CDR3 protein. This table has 450,000 to 650,000 distinct CDR3 sequences, 13% appearing once. This clonotype was observed a handful of times. Its antigen is currently unknown. Germline V CDR1 and CDR2: WSHSY, SAAADI. There are 15 residues in the CDR3. The V gene end was trimmed by 3 bases and the J gene end by 7 bases; junction bases not matched to a gene: 4. The sequence came from a man aged 25 to 40 who received the YFV17D yellow fever vaccine. Specimen: PBMCs, collected on the day of the yellow fever booster vaccination. The V gene is TRBV10-2, the J gene TRBJ1-6, with 9 bases identical to TRBD1. The CDR3 here is CASSDPGTGNSPLHF. In DNA, the CDR3 is TGCGCCAGCAGTGATCCCGGGACAGGGAATTCACCCCTCCACTTT.